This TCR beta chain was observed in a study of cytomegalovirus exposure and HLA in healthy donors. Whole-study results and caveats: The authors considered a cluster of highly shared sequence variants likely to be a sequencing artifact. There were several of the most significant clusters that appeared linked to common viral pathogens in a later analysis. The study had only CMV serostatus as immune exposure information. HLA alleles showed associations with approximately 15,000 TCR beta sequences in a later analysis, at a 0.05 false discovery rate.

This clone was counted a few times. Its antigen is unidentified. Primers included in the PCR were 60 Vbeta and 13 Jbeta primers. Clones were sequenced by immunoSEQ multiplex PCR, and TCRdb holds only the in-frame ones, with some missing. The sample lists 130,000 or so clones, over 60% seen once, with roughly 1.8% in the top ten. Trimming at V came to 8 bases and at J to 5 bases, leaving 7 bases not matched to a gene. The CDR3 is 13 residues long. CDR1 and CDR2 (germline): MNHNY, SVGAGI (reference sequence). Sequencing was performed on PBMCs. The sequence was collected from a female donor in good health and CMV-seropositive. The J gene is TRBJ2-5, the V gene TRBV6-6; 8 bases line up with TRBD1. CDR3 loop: CASSGGEWETQYF. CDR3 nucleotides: TGTGCCAGCTCAGGGGGCGAATGGGAGACCCAGTACTTC.